The clone carrying this T cell receptor (beta chain) came up many times. Its specificity is not known. cDNA synthesis was performed by 5'RACE with 10-nucleotide random UMIs. Via MiXCR, TCRdb re-called the 5' RACE reads, giving one row per CDR3 protein. The repertoire holds 57,000 or so distinct CDR3 sequences, with about an eighth as singletons. The germline V gene encodes CDR1 MNHEY and CDR2 SMNVEV (reference sequence). The CDR3 consists of 13 residues. V was clipped by 5 bases and J by 0 bases, with 5 bases between them. The data are from a study of neurological immune-mediated disorders. General study points: The greatest TCR clonal expansion occurred in HTLV-1-associated myelopathy and the least in multiple sclerosis, which fell below healthy controls.

Healthy control participants comprised blood bank volunteers in Maryland, USA. It was from 2 million PBMCs stored at -80 C that the unsorted libraries were obtained. This receptor was identified in a man aged 60 to 75 in good health. J is TRBJ2-4 and V is TRBV27, with D unresolved. Sequences were obtained from PBMCs. The CDR3 region has the DNA TGTGCCAGCAGTAGGATAGCCAAAAACATTCAGTACTTC. Amino acids: CASSRIAKNIQYF.